The 13 T cell receptor beta chains below all came from one sample that was sequenced in a study of cytomegalovirus exposure and HLA in healthy donors. 13 Jbeta primers and 60 Vbeta primers were used for the PCR. The table came from immunoSEQ multiplex PCR; TCRdb's copy has only in-frame clones and leaves some out. The data hold tens of thousands of clones, with around 70% observed a single time. Sequenced material: PBMCs. Receptor source: a woman under 40 in good health and CMV-seronegative.

This clone was detected only a few times. The chain combines TRBV27 with TRBJ1-1; D is ambiguous. The CDR3 runs to 15 residues. Germline V CDR1 and CDR2: MNHEY, SMNVEV (reference sequence). V was pared by 3 bases and J by 0 bases, with 11 bases between. This CDR3 reads CASSFGSSMNTEAFF. DNA for the CDR3: TGTGCCAGCAGTTTTGGCAGTTCCATGAACACTGAAGCTTTCTTT.

The chain combines TRBV30 with TRBJ1-4, with D unresolved. V was trimmed by 3 bases and J by 3 bases, leaving 11 bases between them. Germline V gene data show CDR1 as GTSNPN and CDR2 as SVGIG (reference sequence). The CDR3 consists of 14 residues. The CDR3, as DNA: TGTGCCTGGAGCGCTCTCGGGGCTAATGAAAAACTGTTTTTT. It yields the protein CAWSALGANEKLFF.

The J gene is TRBJ1-2, the V gene TRBV15, with D tentatively TRBD1 (5 bases). V was cut by 2 bases and J by 8 bases, with 18 bases left in between. The CDR3 totals 15 residues. In germline, CDR1 is LNHNV, CDR2 YYDKDF (reference sequence). The CDR3 is CATSRLSGTQKGYTF. CDR3 coding DNA: TGTGCCACCAGCAGATTATCCGGGACTCAAAAGGGCTACACCTTC.

The chain recombines TRBV11-3 with TRBJ2-1, with 9 bases that match TRBD2. The CDR3 length is 16 residues. The V gene end was trimmed by 5 bases and the J gene end by 12 bases; junction bases not matched to a gene: 17. CDR1 and CDR2 from the germline V gene are SGHNT and YENEEA. The CDR3 region is CASSPGIAGAIYGQFF. Here the CDR3 DNA reads TGTGCCAGCAGCCCAGGAATAGCGGGGGCGATCTATGGGCAGTTCTTC.

This clone came up a few times. The chain has TRBV6-5 and TRBJ1-6, with D possibly matching TRBD1 (6 bases). From germline, CDR1 is MNHEY and CDR2 SVGAGI. The ends were cut back, 0 bases at V and 10 bases at J, with 13 bases in the middle. This CDR3 has 15 amino acids. Here the CDR3 reads CASSYSGRGDSPLHF. CDR3 sequence (DNA): TGTGCCAGCAGTTACTCGGGCAGGGGTGACTCACCCCTCCACTTT.

As regards this clone: At one of its ends the junction is not consistent with the germline gene, which may arise from a read error. The chain recombines TRBV28 with TRBJ1-5; perhaps TRBD1 as D (6 bases). Germline V CDR1 and CDR2: MDHEN, SYDVKM. The length of the CDR3 is 14 residues. CDR3 region: CAGSADSINQPQHF. The CDR3 DNA is TGTGCCGGCAGCGCGGACAGCATTAATCAGCCCCAGCATTTT.

V gene TRBV19 combines with J gene TRBJ2-1, with TRBD2 matching over 9 bases. The V gene end was trimmed by 5 bases and the J gene end by 6 bases; junction bases not matched to a gene: 5. This CDR3 is 14 amino acids long. The germline CDR1 and CDR2 sequences are LNHDA and SQIVND (reference sequence). The DNA for the CDR3 is TGTGCCAGTAGTCGCGGGGGGGGCCCCAATGAGCAGTTCTTC. Its translation is CASSRGGGPNEQFF.

The genes are TRBV7-3 and TRBJ2-1; 9 nucleotides line up with TRBD2. The CDR3 length is 16 residues. The ends lost 5 bases at V and 5 bases at J; junction bases unmatched: 10. Germline-derived CDR1 and CDR2 are SGHTA and FQGTGA. CDR3 nucleotides: TGTGCCAGCAGCCCCCCGGCCCTAGCGGGACACAATGAGCAGTTCTTC. It codes for CASSPPALAGHNEQFF.

The chain has TRBV18 and TRBJ1-6; D is possibly TRBD1 (6 bases). Per germline, CDR1 KGHSH and CDR2 LQKENI. The CDR3 has 14 amino acids. With 3 bases removed from V and 7 bases from J, the gap between germline ends came to 10 bases. CDR3 in amino acids: CASSPSRGNSPLHF. The DNA for the CDR3 is TGTGCCAGCTCACCGTCGAGGGGGAATTCACCCCTCCACTTT.

J is TRBJ1-1 and V is TRBV9; 7 nucleotides match TRBD1. Germline V gives CDR1 SGDLS, CDR2 YYNGEE. The CDR3 spans 16 residues. The V and J ends lost 1 base and 1 base, in that order; junction bases with no gene match: 7. The CDR3 region is CASSVKQTGPNTEAFF. In DNA, the CDR3 is TGTGCCAGCAGCGTAAAACAGACAGGGCCGAACACTGAAGCTTTCTTT.

This chain joins TRBV28 and TRBJ2-7; the D gene is possibly TRBD1 (6 bases). The CDR3 runs to 14 residues. CDR1 is MDHEN and CDR2 is SYDVKM in the germline V gene. Trimming took off 10 bases at V and 0 bases at J, with 16 bases between the two ends. The CDR3 DNA reads TGTGCCACCTTAGACAGGTCTAGCTCCTACGAGCAGTACTTC. Translated, it gives CATLDRSSSYEQYF.

V gene TRBV28 combines with J gene TRBJ2-7, with D unresolved. Germline CDR1 and CDR2: MDHEN and SYDVKM. CDR3 size: 13 residues. Trimming stripped 10 bases from V and 1 base from J, with 14 bases between. This chain's CDR3 is CATRDIKSYEQYF. In nucleotides, the CDR3 is TGTGCCACCCGAGACATTAAGTCCTACGAGCAGTACTTC. Complete variable domain (other parts from reference TRBV28 and TRBJ2-7): DVKVTQSSRYLVKRTGEKVFLECVQDMDHENMFWYRQDPGLGLRLIYFSYDVKMKEKGDIPEGYSVSREKKERFSLILESASTNQTSMYLCATRDIKSYEQYFGPGTRLTVT.

This clone was observed a few times. The gene calls are TRBV28 and TRBJ1-2; D possibly corresponds to TRBD1 (5 bases). The CDR3 length is 13 residues. CDR1 and CDR2 from the germline V gene are MDHEN and SYDVKM. V shed 2 bases and J shed 2 bases, with 6 bases lying between them. CDR3 in amino acids: CASSLGGNYGYTF. The DNA of the CDR3 is TGTGCCAGCAGTTTAGGGGGGAACTATGGCTACACCTTC.